This T cell receptor (beta chain) was sequenced for a study of T cell responses to AZD1222 COVID-19 vaccine (dated by TCRdb to about 2021). With regard to the full study: AZD1222 recipients given second doses at about 4 weeks or at about 12 weeks were pooled, since spike-specific TCR depth and breadth were not found to differ between the two schedules. TCR sequencing was performed for roughly 250 trial participants, of whom 200 to 220 were given two doses of AZD1222 and approximately 25 were given two doses of MenACWY control vaccine. Trial participants were enrolled by age into 18-55, 56-69 and 70-plus year subgroups, with about 150, 28 and 57 TCR-sequenced participants respectively. General study outcomes and caveats: Participants were mostly white British, with more females than males. The authors suggested clonal diversity may have been underestimated. Conclusions about previously exposed vaccinees are limited because only five to seven AZD1222 recipients were SARS-CoV-2 seropositive at baseline. After two AZD1222 doses, both the breadth and the depth of spike-specific TCRs were significantly higher than at day 0 and than in MenACWY recipients. The vaccine-associated CD4 TCRs covered the entire spike protein, and the dominant responses fell in regions 160-218 and 743-854. Epitopes outside the regions mutated in the B.1.351 and B.1.1.7 variants were reportedly recognized by nearly half of the unique spike-specific TCRs. Because no day 14 peak-response samples were available, repertoires were characterized only after the peak T cell response. The 56-69-year group was small, and its depth increase did not reach significance, likely because of low power.

The CDR3 regions of human TCRbeta chains were analyzed by immunosequencing. On the study's bioinformatics: Repertoire TCRs were checked for matches against a reference library of SARS-CoV-2-specific TCRs that had been generated using the MIRA antigen-specificity platform. Breadth was defined as the fraction of unique TCRs that were SARS-CoV-2-associated. Depth was defined as the fraction of total T cells that were SARS-CoV-2-associated. Using the MIRA data, each spike-specific TCR was mapped to the spike region that the TCR reacts to and placed in a CD4 or CD8 class. Log10-transformed breadth and depth values were compared by one-way ANOVA with Sidak's multiple comparisons tests. The source is immuneACCESS, and TCRdb retained only in-frame sequences with V and J called. Part of the clones is not carried over; for the studies checked, unresolved V genes explain less than half of this, and the remainder is unexplained. V and J calls and clone size are as listed in that table; D and trimming were resolved from the DNA. Within this sample are 95,000 to 150,000 clones, with roughly nine tenths of them counted one time only. The ten most abundant clones make up over 1.5% of the sample.

The time point label corresponds to: baseline before first vaccination. The vaccinee samples were drawn from two UK trials, COV001 and COV002, one of which was a single-blind randomized controlled phase 2/3 trial testing AZD1222 (ChAdOx1 nCoV-19) in healthy adults. For TCRbeta chain sequencing, PBMC samples from trial participants were taken at day 0 and at day 28 after the second dose. A word on this clone: Its specific antigen is unknown. No clone much larger than this one lies a single base away; base qualities are absent.

The germline V gene sets CDR1 to ENHRY and CDR2 to SYGVKD. Counted from cysteine to phenylalanine, this CDR3 has 15 amino acids. Only CDR3 DNA remains: 45 bases, in frame from the first base. At the junction V is shortened by 2 bases and J by 4 bases; bases outside the gene matches: 7. The specimen comprised peripheral blood, sampled on day 0 of AZD1222 vaccination. The receptor comes from an adult in good health. The chain links TRBV10-3 with TRBJ1-2; a stretch of 7 junction bases matches TRBD1. Here the CDR3 is given as CAISEGDSPLYGYTF. The sequence in DNA is TGTGCCATCAGTGAGGGGGACAGTCCCCTCTATGGCTACACCTTC.